Reported below is one TCR beta chain. Localized lung adenocarcinoma, a non-small cell lung cancer, affected the donors. V trimming: 4 bases; J trimming: 11 bases; junction bases outside the gene matches: 22. The CDR3 totals 18 residues. Germline V lookup: CDR1 MNHNS, CDR2 SASEGT. This sample was taken from a study of CD4 and CD8 cells across lung adenocarcinoma regions. TCRdb called the PCR reads again in MiXCR, with one record for every CDR3 protein. The table shows around 15,000 distinct CDR3 sequences, with approximately 43% occurring only once. This receptor was taken from a male donor with lung adenocarcinoma. The CD4 and CD8 labels of this study may be unreliable. Sequenced material: CD4+ T cells from the center of a lung tumor. This chain links TRBV6-1 with TRBJ2-5, with 10 bases aligning to TRBD2. This chain's CDR3 is CASSAASGGLSSYNEQYF. CDR3 DNA sequence: TGTGCCAGCAGTGCGGCTAGCGGGGGTCTTAGCTCCTACAATGAGCAGTACTTC.